This TCR beta chain was profiled in a study of T cells and Merkel cell carcinoma outcomes. Study-wide points: Merkel cell carcinoma outcomes were reportedly predicted by repertoire and T-cell density.

About this clone: Its target is unknown.

Clones were read by immunoSEQ multiplex PCR, and TCRdb kept only the in-frame ones, dropping some. This repertoire shows hundreds of clones, 88% found once; its top ten account for 12%. V was clipped by 6 bases and J by 1 base, with 9 bases between them. The CDR3 is made up of 13 amino acids. Germline loops: CDR1 WNHNN, CDR2 SYGVQD (reference sequence). The chain joins TRBV10-1 to TRBJ2-5; no clear D. This clonotype was obtained from a human donor with Merkel cell carcinoma. The sequenced sample consisted of tumor tissue from Merkel cell carcinoma. CDR3 protein: CASSSDPQETQYF. In DNA, the CDR3 is TGCGCCAGCAGCTCTGACCCCCAAGAGACCCAGTACTTC.